A selection of T cell receptor beta chains follows, all from one sample in a study of blood T cell repertoires in COVID-19. Using immunoSEQ multiplex PCR, the repertoire was profiled, and TCRdb retains in-frame clones only, with some absent. The sample has about 240,000 clones, roughly 80% seen once. The sequencing input was peripheral blood. The receptors stem from a woman younger than 30 with acute or convalescent COVID-19. Both conserved end residues are part of each CDR3. The order of the fields is CDR3 protein, CDR3 DNA, J gene, D gene, clone size, V gene. A D gene is named only where the DNA matches it firmly. Clone size is not always given. Where it is, it says once, few, many or a class for expanded clones.

CASSRLGGTNEKLFF TGTGCCAGCAGTCGTCTAGGGGGAACTAATGAAAAACTGTTTTTT TRBJ1-4 NA NA TRBV7-9
CSYIPDRGNTIYF TGCAGCTATATACCGGACAGGGGAAACACCATATATTTT TRBJ1-3 TRBD1 NA TRBV29-1
CASKSGSWATDTQYF TGTGCCAGCAAGAGCGGGAGTTGGGCCACAGATACGCAGTATTTT TRBJ2-3 TRBD2 NA TRBV2
CASSILDRGYADTQYF TGTGCCAGCAGCATATTGGACAGGGGTTATGCAGATACGCAGTATTTT TRBJ2-3 TRBD1 NA TRBV5-4
CASSPPGPSMGTQYF TGTGCCAGCTCACCACCGGGGCCCAGTATGGGGACCCAGTACTTC TRBJ2-5 NA NA TRBV18
CASSLPYRDGSPLHF TGTGCCAGCAGCCTACCGTACAGGGATGGATCACCCCTCCACTTT TRBJ1-6 NA few TRBV11-2
CASSDSAGNTIYF TGTGCCAGCAGTGACAGTGCTGGAAACACCATATATTTT TRBJ1-3 NA NA TRBV12-3/TRBV12-4
CASSYGREAFF TGTGCCAGCAGTTACGGCAGGGAAGCTTTCTTT TRBJ1-1 NA NA TRBV6-5
CASSLVGSGRTDTQYF TGTGCCAGCAGCTTAGTTGGTAGCGGGAGAACAGATACGCAGTATTTT TRBJ2-3 TRBD2 NA TRBV11-2
CASSLILGGMNTEAFF TGTGCCAGCAGTTTGATTCTCGGGGGAATGAACACTGAAGCTTTCTTT TRBJ1-1 NA NA TRBV28